This T cell receptor beta chain was sequenced during a study of blood T cell repertoires in COVID-19. Some clones are missing from TCRdb's copy, which holds only in-frame ones; the method was immunoSEQ multiplex PCR. The table records 200,000 to 300,000 clones, approximately 90% of them present only once. V lost 2 bases, J lost 4 bases, and 5 bases lay in between. CDR3 length: 13 amino acids. This sequence joins TRBV12-3 or TRBV12-4 and TRBJ2-2; no clear D. The source is a woman between 40 and 55 years old with acute COVID-19. The sequenced sample consisted of PBMCs or T cells enriched from blood (not recorded which). CDR3 DNA: TGTGCCAGCAGTTTAACCAGCACCGGGGAGCTGTTTTTT. It specifies CASSLTSTGELFF.